This entry describes one T cell receptor (beta chain). Original processing methods: Quantification of nucleated cells was approximated via reference gene primer amplification. The method was immunoSEQ multiplex PCR; TCRdb's version includes in-frame clones alone and lacks a portion of them. V, J and clone size derive from that table, while D and trimming were established from the DNA sequence. The sample lists 150,000 to 200,000 clones, 70% to 90% occurring once. The sample comes from a study of blood T cell repertoires in COVID-19. Overall study: COVID-19 samples from acute and convalescent phases originated in the United States, Italy and Spain. PBMCs, B-cell-depleted T cells, or T cells provided the cDNA or gDNA that made up the material.

The sequenced sample consisted of peripheral blood. The receptor was derived from a man aged 50 to 59 with active or convalescent COVID-19.

CDR3: CASSQDNRGNQPQHF. CDR3 nucleotide sequence: TGTGCCAGCAGCCAAGATAATAGGGGAAATCAGCCCCAGCATTTT. The chain carries TRBV3-1 (or the pseudogene TRBV3-2) and TRBJ1-5; possible D gene TRBD1, 5 bases. The germline V gene has CDR1 LGHDT and CDR2 YNNKEL (reference sequence). Trimming left V 0 bases short and J 4 bases short, with 10 bases between. This CDR3 spans 15 amino acids.